Reported below is one T cell receptor (beta chain). Its antigen is still unknown. Treatment in this sample: oral pan-JAK inhibitor, 5-10 mg twice daily. This CDR3 comprises 15 residues. Trimming removed 5 bases at V and 6 bases at J, with 17 bases between. Germline V gene data show CDR1 as SGHRS and CDR2 as YFSETQ. Investigators isolated RNA and reverse transcribed it into cDNA to act as the sequencing template. Data came from immunoSEQ multiplex PCR; TCRdb stores just in-frame clones and leaves some out. The sample records about 200,000 clones, approximately 60% being singletons. These data come from a study of CD8+ T cells in alopecia areata. Points from the study as a whole: There were many expanded lesional clones persisting in scalp and blood during tofacitinib.

The J gene is TRBJ1-4, the V gene TRBV5-1; D is undetermined. Sequenced here: CD4+ T cells sorted from blood, sampled at week 4, from a patient treated with tofacitinib. The TCR sequence derives from a human donor with alopecia areata. The CDR3 region has the DNA TGCGCCAGCAGTCAGAACAAGAGGTCGGATGAAAAACTGTTTTTT. Translation gives CASSQNKRSDEKLFF.